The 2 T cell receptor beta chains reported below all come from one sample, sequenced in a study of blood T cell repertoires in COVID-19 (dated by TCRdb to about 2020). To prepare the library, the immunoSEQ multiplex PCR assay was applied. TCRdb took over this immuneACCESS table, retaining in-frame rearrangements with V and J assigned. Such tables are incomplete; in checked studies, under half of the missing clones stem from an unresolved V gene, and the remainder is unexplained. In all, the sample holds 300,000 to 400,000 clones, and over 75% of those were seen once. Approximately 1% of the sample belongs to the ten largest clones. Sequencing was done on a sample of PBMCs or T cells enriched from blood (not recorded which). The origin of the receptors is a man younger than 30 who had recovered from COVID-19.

CDR3 residues: CASSHYDSPLHF. The CDR3 DNA sequence: TGTGCCAGTAGTCACTACGATTCACCCCTCCACTTT. The gene calls are TRBV19 and TRBJ1-6; D is undetermined. Trimming removed 5 bases from V and 8 bases from J, with 7 bases in between. CDR3 size: 12 residues. Looked up from germline, CDR1 is LNHDA and CDR2 is SQIVND (reference sequence). Based on the CDR3 plus reference TRBV19 and TRBJ1-6, the full variable domain is DGGITQSPKYLFRKEGQNVTLSCEQNLNHDAMYWYRQDPGQGLRLIYYSQIVNDFQKGDIAEGYSVSREKKESFPLTVTSAQKNPTAFYLCASSHYDSPLHFGNGTRLTVT.

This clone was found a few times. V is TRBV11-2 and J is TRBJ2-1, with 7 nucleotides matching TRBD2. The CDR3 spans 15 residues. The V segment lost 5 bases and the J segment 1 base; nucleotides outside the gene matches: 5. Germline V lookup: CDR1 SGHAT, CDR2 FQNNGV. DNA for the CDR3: TGTGCCAGCAGCCCTCCTAGCGGATCCTACAATGAGCAGTTCTTC. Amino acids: CASSPPSGSYNEQFF.